The 20 T cell receptor beta chains given below trace back to one sample, sequenced in a study of blood T cells in healthy people across ages. A second roughly 7 to 11 cycle PCR used barcoded and J-beta primers. Via MiXCR, TCRdb re-called the 5' RACE reads, giving one row per CDR3 protein. Here the sample spans more than 650,000 distinct CDR3 sequences, about a fifth being singletons. The sequenced sample consisted of blood. The origin of the receptors is a man between 65 and 80 years old in good health.

This clonotype has more than one count but fewer than ten. This chain links TRBV28 with TRBJ1-2; TRBD1 agrees at 9 bases. Germline CDR1 and CDR2: MDHEN and SYDVKM. The CDR3 totals 15 residues. The V gene end was trimmed by 5 bases and the J gene end by 4 bases; junction bases not matched to a gene: 8. The CDR3 coding sequence is TGTGCCAGCAGTGCTGGGACAGGGCTTGCCTATGGCTACACCTTC. It specifies CASSAGTGLAYGYTF.

This chain uses TRBV18 with TRBJ1-6; 7 bases are a match to TRBD1. J lost 4 bases, V lost 2 bases, and 8 bases had no gene match. Germline V gene lookup returns CDR1 KGHSH and CDR2 LQKENI. CDR3 length equals 17 residues. CDR3 nucleotides: TGTGCCAGCTCACCAAATCCCCCGGGACAGTATAATTCACCCCTCCACTTT. The encoded protein is CASSPNPPGQYNSPLHF.

This clonotype was seen a handful of times. CDR3 amino acids: CASSRTVSPLHF. The CDR3 DNA is TGTGCCAGCAGCCGGACAGTATCACCCCTCCACTTT. The chain uses TRBV7-2 and TRBJ1-6, with D possibly matching TRBD1 (6 bases). Germline loops: CDR1 SGHTA, CDR2 FQGNSA. V was shortened by 5 bases and J by 10 bases, with 9 bases between the two germline ends. The CDR3 covers 12 residues.

Only a few counts were recorded for this clonotype. V is TRBV5-1 and J is TRBJ2-1; the match to TRBD2 covers 7 bases. The CDR3 loop spans 15 amino acids. CDR1 is SGHRS and CDR2 is YFSETQ in the germline V gene. Losses at the gene ends were 0 bases for V and 7 bases for J; bases not matched to a gene: 7. In nucleotides, the CDR3 is TGCGCCAGCAGCTTGGAGGCTAGCGGTGGGAATGAGCAGTTCTTC. Protein: CASSLEASGGNEQFF.

This chain uses TRBV19 with TRBJ1-2; no clear D gene. Per germline, CDR1 LNHDA and CDR2 SQIVND (reference sequence). The CDR3 sequence is 14 residues long. Trimming cost V 1 base and J 5 bases, with 11 bases left between them. CDR3 loop: CASSIGGLVYGYTF. The CDR3 coding sequence is TGTGCCAGTAGTATAGGCGGCCTAGTATATGGCTACACCTTC. The variable domain in full, completed from reference TRBV19 and TRBJ1-2, reads DGGITQSPKYLFRKEGQNVTLSCEQNLNHDAMYWYRQDPGQGLRLIYYSQIVNDFQKGDIAEGYSVSREKKESFPLTVTSAQKNPTAFYLCASSIGGLVYGYTFGSGTRLTVV.

The genes are TRBV28 and TRBJ2-7; 10 bases map to TRBD2. The V and J ends lost 5 bases and 4 bases, in that order; junction bases with no gene match: 5. Germline CDR1 is MDHEN and CDR2 is SYDVKM. The CDR3 has 14 amino acids. DNA of the CDR3: TGTGCCAGCAGTAAGACTAGCGGGTTGTACGAGCAGTACTTC. This translates into CASSKTSGLYEQYF.

This clonotype was seen a few times. This sequence joins TRBV12-3 or TRBV12-4 and TRBJ2-3; TRBD1 agrees at 9 bases. The CDR3 totals 15 residues. J gave up 0 bases and V 5 bases, and 3 bases lay outside the gene matches. This CDR3 reads CASSIGTGSTDTQYF. The DNA of the CDR3 is TGTGCCAGCAGTATAGGGACAGGGAGCACAGATACGCAGTATTTT.

This clonotype occurred a few times. In this CDR3 the conserved last residue, phenylalanine or tryptophan, is missing, so a read error is likely. This chain uses TRBV28 with TRBJ1-6; possible D gene TRBD1, 6 bases. The CDR3 totals 16 residues. The germline V and J ends were trimmed by 1 base and 10 bases, with 17 bases remaining between them. CDR1 is MDHEN, CDR2 SYDVKM, per germline. CDR3 amino acids: CASSLYGGGEGSPLHL. CDR3 in DNA: TGTGCCAGCAGTTTATATGGAGGGGGGGAAGGGTCACCCCTCCACTTG.

The chain carries TRBV13 and TRBJ1-1, with D maybe TRBD1 (6 bases). Germline CDR1 and CDR2: PRHDT and FYEKMQ (reference sequence). Trimming left V 3 bases short and J 3 bases short, with 14 bases between. This CDR3 has 15 amino acids. CDR3 sequence reads: CASSFSPGAHTEAFF. The DNA of the CDR3 is TGTGCCAGCAGCTTCTCACCAGGGGCCCACACTGAAGCTTTCTTT.

In its sample, this clonotype was seen a few times. Here the CDR3 DNA reads TGTGCCAGCAGTTTCTCCCGAGGGGTAGCCAATCAGCCCCAGCATTTT. This gives the protein CASSFSRGVANQPQHF. V usage is TRBV28 and J usage is TRBJ1-5; weak D call: TRBD1 (5 bases). The CDR3 is 16 amino acids. CDR1 MDHEN and CDR2 SYDVKM come from the germline V gene. V lost 3 bases to trimming and J lost 3 bases, with 15 bases between them.

The chain couples TRBV13 to TRBJ1-1; weak D call: TRBD1 (5 bases). The germline gives CDR1 PRHDT, CDR2 FYEKMQ (reference sequence). The CDR3 sequence is 14 residues long. Trimming shortened V by 1 base and J by 1 base, and 7 bases separated the two germline ends. In DNA form, the CDR3 reads TGTGCCAGCAGCTTAGAAAGGGGGAACACTGAAGCTTTCTTT. This codes for CASSLERGNTEAFF.

This clonotype was counted between two and nine times. The genes are TRBV7-2 and TRBJ2-1; D is unclear. CDR1 and CDR2 from the germline V gene are SGHTA and FQGNSA. V was trimmed by 5 bases and J by 10 bases, leaving 12 bases between them. The length of the CDR3 is 12 residues. In DNA form, the CDR3 reads TGTGCCAGCAGCAACTATAGGGCAGAGCAGTTCTTC. This codes for CASSNYRAEQFF.

This chain joins TRBV5-1 and TRBJ2-3; 7 bases align to TRBD1. Germline trimming cut 0 bases from V and 5 bases from J; bases unmatched to any gene: 6. CDR1 and CDR2 from the germline V gene are SGHRS and YFSETQ. This CDR3 is built from 15 residues. The CDR3 region has the DNA TGCGCCAGCAGCTTGGTCGACAGGGTGGGAGATACGCAGTATTTT. Protein sequence: CASSLVDRVGDTQYF.

This clonotype has a handful of counts. V and J are TRBV6-2 or TRBV6-3 and TRBJ1-3; perhaps TRBD1 as D (5 bases). The CDR3 extends over 17 amino acids. Germline V gene sequence: CDR1 MNHEY, CDR2 SVGEGT. The V end lost 0 bases, the J end lost 8 bases, and 20 bases lay between the germline ends. As DNA, the CDR3 is TGTGCCAGCAGTTACTCGACAGTCGGGGGAAGTATGGACACCATATATTTT. It encodes CASSYSTVGGSMDTIYF.

This chain links TRBV6-6 with TRBJ2-5, with 7 bases lining up with TRBD1. The V gene end was trimmed by 5 bases and the J gene end by 1 base; junction bases not matched to a gene: 10. Germline values: CDR1 MNHNY, CDR2 SVGAGI (reference sequence). This CDR3 region has 16 residues. The CDR3 DNA reads as TGTGCCAGCAGTACTATACAGGGGTTGGGCCAAGAGACCCAGTACTTC. Translation: CASSTIQGLGQETQYF.

This clonotype turned up a few times. This chain connects TRBV12-3 or TRBV12-4 to TRBJ1-1; D is unresolved. V shed 2 bases and J shed 3 bases, with 10 bases lying between them. The CDR3 is 14 amino acids. DNA for the CDR3: TGTGCCAGCAGTTTAACAGAGATTTACACTGAAGCTTTCTTT. Its protein product is CASSLTEIYTEAFF.

About this clonotype: Because the CDR3's place on the DNA is in doubt, the DNA is left out and the CDR3 is given as listed by TCRdb. The V and J genes are TRBV21-1 and TRBJ2-5; the D segment call TRBD1 is taken from the table without a DNA check. TRBV21-1 is a pseudogene. The CDR3 comprises 16 residues, both ends counted. This CDR3 is CASSKVGEGAEETQYF.

The rearrangement uses TRBV6-5 and TRBJ2-4; 8 bases align to TRBD2. This CDR3 is built from 14 residues. The V gene's germline CDR1 is MNHEY and CDR2 SVGAGI. With 4 bases clipped from V and 5 bases from J, the junction kept 4 bases outside the gene matches. This CDR3 reads CASSSPGGQNIQYF. The CDR3 coding sequence is TGTGCCAGCAGTTCGCCGGGAGGGCAAAACATTCAGTACTTC.

The rearrangement joins TRBV7-2 to TRBJ2-3, with 9 bases lining up with TRBD2. V gave up 1 base and J gave up 5 bases; unmatched junction bases: 13. Germline V gene data show CDR1 as SGHTA and CDR2 as FQGNSA. This CDR3 comprises 18 residues. CDR3 sequence: CASSLVLVVSGSGDTQYF. The CDR3 DNA reads as TGTGCCAGCAGCTTAGTCTTAGTGGTTAGCGGGAGTGGAGATACGCAGTATTTT.

This clonotype was counted between two and nine times. J is TRBJ2-3 and V is TRBV3-1; 7 bases align to TRBD2. The length of the CDR3 is 13 residues. Germline V gene data show CDR1 as LGHDT and CDR2 as YNNKEL (reference sequence). Trimming took 0 bases from V and 11 from J; bases not matched to a gene: 5. The CDR3 sequence: CASSQDARGRQYF. In DNA, the CDR3 is TGTGCCAGCAGCCAAGATGCCCGCGGGAGGCAGTATTTT.